Presented here are 6 T cell receptor beta chains from one specimen sequenced in a study of blood T cell repertoires in COVID-19. TCRdb's copy holds only in-frame clones and misses some; the assay was immunoSEQ multiplex PCR. This sample has roughly 68,000 clones; approximately 85% occur once, and the top ten carry around 4.5%. Sequencing was done on a sample of peripheral blood. The receptor source for this set is a human donor in a cohort sampled during active COVID-19.

The rearrangement uses TRBV5-1 and TRBJ2-5, with 7 bases that match TRBD1. The germline V gene has CDR1 SGHRS and CDR2 YFSETQ. The CDR3 covers 14 residues. J lost 5 bases, V lost 0 bases, and 4 bases had no gene match. CDR3 sequence reads: CASSLAGGMETQYF. The CDR3 region has the DNA TGCGCCAGCAGCTTGGCAGGGGGAATGGAGACCCAGTACTTC.

The rearrangement joins TRBV2 to TRBJ2-3, with a possible D match to TRBD2 (5 bases). Germline loops: CDR1 SNHLY, CDR2 FYNNEI. V dropped 8 bases and J dropped 0 bases, with 12 bases sitting between them. This CDR3 has 14 amino acids. CDR3 protein: CASSPGGSTDTQYF. As DNA, the CDR3 is TGTGCCAGCTCCCCCGGCGGGAGCACAGATACGCAGTATTTT. Together with reference TRBV2 and TRBJ2-3, the CDR3 gives the full variable domain: EPEVTQTPSHQVTQMGQEVILRCVPISNHLYFYWYRQILGQKVEFLVSFYNNEISEKSEIFDDQFSVERPDGSNFTLKIRSTKLEDSAMYFCASSPGGSTDTQYFGPGTRLTVL.

The chain carries TRBV7-8 and TRBJ2-3, with a possible D match to TRBD1 (6 bases). V was pared by 2 bases and J by 4 bases, with 19 bases between. The CDR3 contains 17 residues. The germline CDR1 and CDR2 sequences are SGHVS and FQNEAQ. CDR3 sequence reads: CASSLSVLWGLSDTQYF. The CDR3 coding sequence is TGTGCCAGCAGCTTAAGCGTCCTCTGGGGGCTCTCAGATACGCAGTATTTT.

J is TRBJ1-3 and V is TRBV7-4; 7 bases agree with TRBD1. The CDR3 is 17 residues long. The V gene end was trimmed by 5 bases and the J gene end by 2 bases; junction bases not matched to a gene: 12. Per the germline V gene, CDR1 is SGHVT and CDR2 is SQSDAQ. This CDR3 reads CASSPGGLGAAGNTIYF. In DNA, the CDR3 is TGTGCCAGCAGCCCAGGGGGGCTCGGGGCAGCTGGAAACACCATATATTTT.

The CDR3 region is CASSSNSWNTFF. The CDR3 region has the DNA TGTGCCAGTAGTAGTAATAGCTGGAATACTTTCTTT. The V call is TRBV19, the J call TRBJ1-1; D not resolved. V dropped 4 bases and J dropped 12 bases, with 15 bases sitting between them. The CDR3 is 12 residues long. Germline V gene sequence: CDR1 LNHDA, CDR2 SQIVND (reference sequence).

The rearrangement links TRBV11-2 to TRBJ2-7; tentative D call: TRBD1 (5 bases). The germline gives CDR1 SGHAT, CDR2 FQNNGV. The CDR3 spans 11 residues. Trimming removed 6 bases from V and 9 bases from J, with 12 bases in between. CDR3 sequence: CASSYRQGQYF. The CDR3 nucleotides read TGTGCCAGCAGTTACCGCCAGGGGCAGTACTTC.